This T cell receptor (beta chain) was retrieved from a study of beta chain features in type 1 diabetes. The CDR3 runs 15 residues. CDR1 GTSNPN and CDR2 SVGIG come from the germline V gene (reference sequence). V trimming: 8 bases; J trimming: 0 bases; junction bases outside the gene matches: 7. Expressed TCRB transcripts were sequenced, since all the RNA that had been isolated was reverse transcribed. Produced via immunoSEQ multiplex PCR; TCRdb's table is partial and in-frame only. The sample lists 150,000 to 180,000 clones; approximately 8.1% were seen once. Notes on the study in general: TCRB repertoires of naive, central memory and Treg cells appeared more similar among patients than among healthy donors.

With respect to this clone: The antigen remains unidentified.

Specimen: central memory CD4+ T cells from blood. V gene TRBV30 combines with J gene TRBJ2-6; 7 nucleotides line up with TRBD1. The source of this sequence is a man aged 18 to 35 in good health. The CDR3 loop reads CASTGDSSGANVLTF. CDR3 nucleotides: TGTGCCAGTACAGGGGACAGCTCTGGGGCCAACGTCCTGACTTTC. Together with reference TRBV30 and TRBJ2-6, the CDR3 gives the full variable domain: SQTIHQWPATLVQPVGSPLSLECTVEGTSNPNLYWYRQAAGRGLQLLFYSVGIGQISSEVPQNLSASRPQDRQFILSSKKLLLSDSGFYLCASTGDSSGANVLTFGAGSRLTVL.